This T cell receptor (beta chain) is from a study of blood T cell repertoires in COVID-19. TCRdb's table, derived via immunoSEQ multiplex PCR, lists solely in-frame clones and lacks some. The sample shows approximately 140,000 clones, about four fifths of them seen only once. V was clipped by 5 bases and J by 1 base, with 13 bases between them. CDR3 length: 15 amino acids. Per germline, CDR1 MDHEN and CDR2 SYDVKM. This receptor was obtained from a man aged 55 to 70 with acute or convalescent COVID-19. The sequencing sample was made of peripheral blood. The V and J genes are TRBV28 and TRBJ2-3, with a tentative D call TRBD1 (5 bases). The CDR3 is CASSLGVLGTDTQYF. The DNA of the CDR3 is TGTGCCAGCAGTCTAGGGGTTCTCGGCACAGATACGCAGTATTTT.